A single sample is the source of the 7 T cell receptor beta chains below, sequenced in a study of blood T cell repertoires in COVID-19. Method: immunoSEQ multiplex PCR; TCRdb's copy keeps in-frame clones and lacks some. The top ten clones hold 1.2% of a sample with about 380,000 clones, approximately 90% of them seen once. Sequencing was performed on PBMCs or T cells enriched from blood (not recorded which). The receptors originated from a woman aged 18-30 years who had recovered from COVID-19.

The chain is built from TRBV7-3 and TRBJ2-1; TRBD1 might be the D (6 bases). V was trimmed by 3 bases and J by 9 bases, leaving 21 bases between them. Germline V gene data show CDR1 as SGHTA and CDR2 as FQGTGA. This CDR3 contains 16 residues. The CDR3 here is CASSFFPRGRTGEQFF. DNA of the CDR3: TGTGCCAGCAGCTTCTTCCCCAGGGGCCGTACGGGTGAGCAGTTCTTC.

The gene calls are TRBV6-1 and TRBJ1-1, with 7 nucleotides matching TRBD1. The CDR3 loop spans 15 amino acids. V was pared by 1 base and J by 1 base, with 3 bases of the junction left unmatched. The V gene's germline CDR1 is MNHNS and CDR2 SASEGT. CDR3 sequence reads: CASSEVTGANTEAFF. CDR3 DNA: TGTGCCAGCAGTGAAGTTACAGGGGCGAACACTGAAGCTTTCTTT.

The chain carries TRBV18 and TRBJ1-3, with D maybe TRBD1 (6 bases). Trimming pared 6 bases from V and 2 bases from J, leaving 17 bases between. The CDR3 length is 16 residues. The germline gives CDR1 KGHSH, CDR2 LQKENI. The CDR3 DNA sequence: TGTGCCAGCTCCCTAAACCGGGGGGGCCCTGGAAACACCATATATTTT. Translation gives CASSLNRGGPGNTIYF. Full variable domain (missing parts from reference TRBV18 and TRBJ1-3): NAGVMQNPRHLVRRRGQEARLRCSPMKGHSHVYWYRQLPEEGLKFMVYLQKENIIDESGMPKERFSAEFPKEGPSILRIQQVVRGDSAAYFCASSLNRGGPGNTIYFGEGSWLTVV.

The rearrangement joins TRBV7-9 to TRBJ1-5, with D perhaps TRBD1 (6 bases). The V gene lost 5 bases and the J gene lost 5 bases, with 13 bases spanning the gap. This CDR3 region has 14 residues. Germline CDR1 reads SEHNR; CDR2 reads FQNEAQ (reference sequence). This chain's CDR3 is CASSPNRDHQPQHF. CDR3 DNA sequence: TGTGCCAGCAGCCCCAACAGGGATCATCAGCCCCAGCATTTT. Looking up the rest from reference TRBV7-9 and TRBJ1-5 gives the full variable domain: DTGVSQNPRHKITKRGQNVTFRCDPISEHNRLYWYRQTLGQGPEFLTYFQNEAQLEKSRLLSDRFSAERPKGSFSTLEIQRTEQGDSAMYLCASSPNRDHQPQHFGDGTRLSIL.

The J gene is TRBJ1-2, the V gene TRBV12-5, with 8 bases identical to TRBD1. V shed 0 bases, J shed 3 bases, and the junction held 12 bases outside the gene matches. The CDR3 loop spans 18 amino acids. Germline CDR1 is LGHNT and CDR2 is FRNRAP. The CDR3 nucleotides are TGTGCTAGTGGTTTGGTACAGGACCCTCAGGGGGCGCACTATGGCTACACCTTC. As protein: CASGLVQDPQGAHYGYTF.

The rearrangement uses TRBV5-6 and TRBJ2-2; no definite D call. This CDR3 has 17 amino acids. V dropped 0 bases and J dropped 1 base, with 13 bases sitting between them. Per the germline V gene, CDR1 is SGHDT and CDR2 is YYEEEE. Here the CDR3 DNA reads TGTGCCAGCAGCTTGGCACTGAAAACGGGGAACACCGGGGAGCTGTTTTTT. The encoded protein is CASSLALKTGNTGELFF.

The chain employs TRBV11-3 and TRBJ2-3, with D possibly being TRBD2 (5 bases). V lost 4 bases and J lost 0, with 14 bases in between. The CDR3 is 16 amino acids. Germline V CDR1 and CDR2: SGHNT, YENEEA. In DNA, the CDR3 is TGTGCCAGCAGCTCTCCCGGGCGGGTTAGCACAGATACGCAGTATTTT. This encodes CASSSPGRVSTDTQYF.